Presented here are 26 T cell receptor beta chains from one specimen sequenced in a study of cytotoxic CD8 clonotypes in ibrutinib-treated CLL. Repertoires were generated with immunoSEQ multiplex PCR, while TCRdb's copy carries only in-frame clones and drops some. The sample holds more than 200,000 clones, 79% seen once. Material: PBMCs, obtained after 12 months of ibrutinib treatment. Receptor source: a human donor with chronic lymphocytic leukemia.

V gene TRBV6-1 combines with J gene TRBJ2-7; TRBD2 matches at 8 bases. This CDR3 is built from 13 residues. CDR1 is MNHNS and CDR2 is SASEGT in the germline V gene. The V gene end was trimmed by 6 bases and the J gene end by 3 bases; junction bases not matched to a gene: 4. The CDR3 nucleotides read TGTGCCAGCAGAGCCGGGGGGGACTACGAGCAGTACTTC. As protein: CASRAGGDYEQYF.

This chain uses TRBV5-4 with TRBJ2-5, with 11 nucleotides matching TRBD2. This CDR3 is 17 amino acids long. The junction had 8 bases not matched to a gene; V was cut back by 0 bases and J by 4 bases. CDR1 is SGHNT, CDR2 YYREEE, per germline (reference sequence). The CDR3 nucleotides are TGTGCCAGCAGCTTGGATCCTAGCGGGGGGATTCTAGAGACCCAGTACTTC. Protein product: CASSLDPSGGILETQYF. Full variable domain (missing parts from reference TRBV5-4 and TRBJ2-5): ETGVTQSPTHLIKTRGQQVTLRCSSQSGHNTVSWYQQALGQGPQFIFQYYREEENGRGNFPPRFSGLQFPNYSSELNVNALELDDSALYLCASSLDPSGGILETQYFGPGTRLLVL.

The chain has TRBV18 and TRBJ2-1, with a possible D match to TRBD1 (6 bases). V was shortened by 3 bases and J by 5 bases, with 17 bases between the two germline ends. The CDR3 totals 16 residues. Germline V CDR1 and CDR2: KGHSH, LQKENI. This chain's CDR3 is CASSPPSGQGHNEQFF. CDR3 DNA sequence: TGTGCCAGCTCACCTCCCTCTGGGCAGGGGCACAATGAGCAGTTCTTC.

The chain employs TRBV19 and TRBJ2-1; D remains unclear. The CDR3 length is 13 residues. V lost 7 bases to trimming and J lost 0 bases, with 7 bases between them. Germline lookup yields CDR1 LNHDA and CDR2 SQIVND (reference sequence). The CDR3: CASKDLSYNEQFF. The CDR3 nucleotides are TGTGCCAGTAAGGACCTCTCCTACAATGAGCAGTTCTTC. The full variable domain, completed using reference TRBV19 and TRBJ2-1, is DGGITQSPKYLFRKEGQNVTLSCEQNLNHDAMYWYRQDPGQGLRLIYYSQIVNDFQKGDIAEGYSVSREKKESFPLTVTSAQKNPTAFYLCASKDLSYNEQFFGPGTRLTVL.

Here the CDR3 DNA reads TGTGCCAGCAGCTCCAGACTGGCCTTACGGGGCGAGCAGTACTTC. Protein: CASSSRLALRGEQYF. V is TRBV5-4 and J is TRBJ2-7; perhaps TRBD2 as D (5 bases). Deletions cut 3 bases from V and 6 bases from J, with 19 bases between. Germline V gives CDR1 SGHNT, CDR2 YYREEE (reference sequence). This CDR3 is built from 15 residues.

This clone was counted a few times. The chain combines TRBV5-1 with TRBJ1-3; D remains unclear. V was trimmed by 2 bases and J by 3 bases, leaving 9 bases between them. CDR1 is SGHRS, CDR2 YFSETQ, per germline. The CDR3 runs to 14 residues. CDR3 in amino acids: CASSFGGSGNTIYF. The CDR3 region has the DNA TGCGCCAGCAGCTTCGGCGGGAGTGGAAACACCATATATTTT.

This clone has more than one count but fewer than ten. This CDR3 is CASSRQTSLRTEAFF. The CDR3 region has the DNA TGCGCCAGCAGCCGACAGACTAGTTTGAGGACTGAAGCTTTCTTT. This chain connects TRBV4-1 to TRBJ1-1; maybe TRBD1 (5 bases). The V gene lost 4 bases and the J gene lost 5 bases, with 17 bases spanning the gap. CDR1 and CDR2 (germline): MGHRA, YSYEKL. This CDR3 comprises 15 residues.

The chain combines TRBV28 with TRBJ1-2; a possible D gene is TRBD1 (6 bases). Per germline, CDR1 MDHEN and CDR2 SYDVKM. The CDR3 loop spans 15 amino acids. Trimming shortened V by 5 bases and J by 2 bases, and 15 bases separated the two germline ends. In DNA form, the CDR3 reads TGTGCCAGCAGTATAACAGGGAAGGGAAACTATGGCTACACCTTC. Translated: CASSITGKGNYGYTF.

This clone has only a few counts. The chain has TRBV5-1 and TRBJ1-4, with TRBD1 matching over 9 bases. Germline V CDR1 and CDR2: SGHRS, YFSETQ. The trim removed 0 bases at V and 5 bases at J, leaving 2 bases unmatched. CDR3 length: 15 amino acids. DNA of the CDR3: TGCGCCAGCAGCTTGGGAGGACAGGGGAATGAAAAACTGTTTTTT. It encodes CASSLGGQGNEKLFF.

V and J are TRBV6-6 and TRBJ1-2; D is unclear. Germline values: CDR1 MNHNY, CDR2 SVGAGI (reference sequence). The V end lost 0 bases, the J end lost 1 base, and 6 bases lay between the germline ends. The CDR3 loop spans 14 amino acids. The CDR3 DNA sequence: TGTGCCAGCAGTTACTCTTCGGGTAACTATGGCTACACCTTC. Its translation is CASSYSSGNYGYTF.

With respect to this clone: At one of its ends the junction is not consistent with the germline gene, which may arise from a read error. The rearrangement joins TRBV28 to TRBJ2-1, with no clear D. This CDR3 contains 12 residues. Germline V gene data show CDR1 as MDHEN and CDR2 as SYDVKM. The CDR3 spells CASSLSSNEQFF. CDR3 coding DNA: TGTGCCAGCAGTTTATCCTCCAATGAGCAGTTCTTC.

This clone was found once. This chain joins TRBV18 and TRBJ2-6; no firm D call. Trimming removed 2 bases at V and 0 bases at J, with 8 bases between. The CDR3 is 16 residues long. Germline CDR1 is KGHSH and CDR2 is LQKENI. The CDR3 reads CASSPVESSGANVLTF. As DNA, the CDR3 is TGTGCCAGCTCACCAGTTGAGAGCTCTGGGGCCAACGTCCTGACTTTC.

The V gene is TRBV19, the J gene TRBJ1-1; 8 bases align to TRBD1. Germline V gives CDR1 LNHDA, CDR2 SQIVND (reference sequence). The J segment lost 9 bases and the V segment lost 6 bases, leaving 9 bases of the junction unmatched. The CDR3 covers 13 residues. CDR3 residues: CASSPGQARQAFF. CDR3 sequence (DNA): TGTGCCAGTAGCCCGGGACAGGCGCGACAAGCTTTCTTT.

This clone was picked up one time. This chain joins TRBV5-1 and TRBJ2-3; D is ambiguous. CDR3 length: 14 residues. V was shortened by 3 bases and J by 0 bases, with 8 bases between the two germline ends. Germline-derived CDR1 and CDR2 are SGHRS and YFSETQ. The CDR3 nucleotides read TGCGCCAGCAGCTCCGTGGGGAGCACAGATACGCAGTATTTT. Its protein product is CASSSVGSTDTQYF.

The chain joins TRBV18 to TRBJ2-6; D perhaps matches TRBD2 (5 bases). This CDR3 is 18 amino acids long. V was clipped by 0 bases and J by 2 bases, with 14 bases between them. Per germline, CDR1 KGHSH and CDR2 LQKENI. CDR3 in amino acids: CASSPPSPGSPGANVLTF. CDR3 DNA: TGTGCCAGCTCACCACCATCCCCGGGATCGCCTGGGGCCAACGTCCTGACTTTC.

V gene TRBV5-4 combines with J gene TRBJ2-7; possible D gene TRBD1, 6 bases. CDR1 and CDR2 from the germline V gene are SGHNT and YYREEE (reference sequence). Trimming pared 2 bases from V and 6 bases from J, leaving 15 bases between. This CDR3 spans 14 amino acids. CDR3 nucleotide sequence: TGTGCCAGCAGCTTACAGGGAAACGTGGGCGAGCAGTACTTC. It codes for CASSLQGNVGEQYF. Full variable domain (remainder filled in from reference TRBV5-4 and TRBJ2-7): ETGVTQSPTHLIKTRGQQVTLRCSSQSGHNTVSWYQQALGQGPQFIFQYYREEENGRGNFPPRFSGLQFPNYSSELNVNALELDDSALYLCASSLQGNVGEQYFGPGTRLTVT.

The V call is TRBV5-4, the J call TRBJ2-7; weak D call: TRBD1 (6 bases). The CDR3 extends over 14 amino acids. The V end was cut by 4 bases, the J end by 11 bases, with 22 bases between. Germline V CDR1 and CDR2: SGHNT, YYREEE (reference sequence). CDR3 sequence reads: CASSNTGLLTPKYF. The CDR3 DNA is TGTGCCAGCAGCAACACAGGGTTGTTAACTCCAAAGTACTTC.

V is TRBV7-9 and J is TRBJ1-1; no clear D gene. V was pared by 3 bases and J by 0 bases, with 11 bases between. Germline V gene sequence: CDR1 SEHNR, CDR2 FQNEAQ (reference sequence). The CDR3 spans 15 residues. CDR3: CASSFGRVMNTEAFF. CDR3 coding DNA: TGTGCCAGCAGCTTTGGGAGAGTGATGAACACTGAAGCTTTCTTT. Full variable domain (outside the CDR3, taken from reference TRBV7-9 and TRBJ1-1): DTGVSQNPRHKITKRGQNVTFRCDPISEHNRLYWYRQTLGQGPEFLTYFQNEAQLEKSRLLSDRFSAERPKGSFSTLEIQRTEQGDSAMYLCASSFGRVMNTEAFFGQGTRLTVV.

This clone was seen only a few times. This chain links TRBV9 with TRBJ2-2; 8 nucleotides agree with TRBD1. The junction had 6 bases not matched to a gene; V was cut back by 1 base and J by 7 bases. The CDR3 has 15 residues. Germline lookup yields CDR1 SGDLS and CDR2 YYNGEE. The chain's CDR3 is CASSVSPQGDGELFF. CDR3 DNA sequence: TGTGCCAGCAGCGTATCCCCACAGGGGGACGGGGAGCTGTTTTTT.

CDR3 region: CASSKVPAGDYCTIYF. The CDR3 DNA reads as TGTGCCAGCAGCAAAGTTCCCGCGGGGGATTATTGCACCATATATTTT. This chain connects TRBV21-1 to TRBJ1-3. TRBV21-1 is a pseudogene. The CDR3 totals 16 residues.

In its sample, this clone was seen once. One end of the junction varies from germline; a read error may be responsible. This rearrangement joins TRBV7-2 to TRBJ2-1; 9 nucleotides match TRBD2. Germline V gene sequence: CDR1 SGHTA, CDR2 FQGNSA. The CDR3 length is 13 residues. The chain's CDR3 is CASSLDPSGVRVF. CDR3 sequence (DNA): TGTGCCAGCAGCTTAGACCCTAGCGGGGTCCGGGTCTTC.

In this sample, this clone turned up a few times. The chain combines TRBV5-4 with TRBJ2-1; D unresolved. The CDR3 contains 13 residues. From germline, CDR1 is SGHNT and CDR2 YYREEE (reference sequence). V was shortened by 5 bases and J by 6 bases, with 12 bases between the two germline ends. The DNA of the CDR3 is TGTGCCAGCAGGTTTGGTCGCGGCAATGAGCAGTTCTTC. Translated, it gives CASRFGRGNEQFF.

To note about this clone: Distinct nucleotide sequences in the sample also encode this CDR3. The chain couples TRBV5-4 to TRBJ1-2; no reliable D call. The CDR3 has 12 residues. Germline V gene data show CDR1 as SGHNT and CDR2 as YYREEE (reference sequence). The V gene lost 4 bases and the J gene lost 4 bases, with 8 bases spanning the gap. The CDR3 DNA reads TGTGCCAGCAGCCCCGACTCCTATGGCTACACCTTC. Translating it yields CASSPDSYGYTF.

The chain links TRBV21-1 to TRBJ2-2; TRBD1, the table's D call, was not compared with the DNA. TRBV21-1 constitutes a pseudogene. The CDR3 loop spans 16 amino acids. The DNA of the CDR3 is TGTGCCAGCAGCAATCGACAGGACCTCAACACCGGGGAGCTGTTTTTT. It translates to CASSNRQDLNTGELFF.

This chain connects TRBV7-8 to TRBJ2-7, with 10 bases that match TRBD2. The CDR3 has 14 residues. Germline V CDR1 and CDR2: SGHVS, FQNEAQ. V shed 5 bases, J shed 5 bases, and the junction held 6 bases outside the gene matches. CDR3 sequence reads: CASSPPSGRNEQYF. The CDR3 nucleotides are TGTGCCAGCAGCCCTCCTAGCGGGAGAAACGAGCAGTACTTC.

This clone was recorded only once. The chain couples TRBV5-1 to TRBJ2-1, with D possibly matching TRBD1 (6 bases). The V gene's germline CDR1 is SGHRS and CDR2 YFSETQ. This CDR3 comprises 14 residues. V shed 0 bases and J shed 6 bases, with 10 bases lying between them. CDR3 region: CASSLVSGVNEQFF. In DNA, the CDR3 is TGCGCCAGCAGCTTGGTTTCAGGGGTCAATGAGCAGTTCTTC.